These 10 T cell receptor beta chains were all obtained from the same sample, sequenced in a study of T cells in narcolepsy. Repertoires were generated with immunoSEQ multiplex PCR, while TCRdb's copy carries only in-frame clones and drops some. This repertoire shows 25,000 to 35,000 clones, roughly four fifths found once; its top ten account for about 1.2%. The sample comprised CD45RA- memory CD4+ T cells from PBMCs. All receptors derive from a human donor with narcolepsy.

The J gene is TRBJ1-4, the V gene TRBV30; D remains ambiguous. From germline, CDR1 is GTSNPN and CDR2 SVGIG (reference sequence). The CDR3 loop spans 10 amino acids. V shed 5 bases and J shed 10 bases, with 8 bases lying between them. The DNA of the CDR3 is TGTGCCTGGGGGGATGGAAAACTGTTTTTT. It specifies CAWGDGKLFF.

DNA for the CDR3: TGTGCCAGCAGCCAAGTCTCCCTGGGCACTGAAGCTTTCTTT. This codes for CASSQVSLGTEAFF. This chain joins TRBV7-9 and TRBJ1-1; D call uncertain. Between the trimmed V and J ends, which lost 5 bases and 4 bases, there was a span of 14 bases. Germline CDR1 is SEHNR and CDR2 is FQNEAQ (reference sequence). The CDR3 extends over 14 amino acids.

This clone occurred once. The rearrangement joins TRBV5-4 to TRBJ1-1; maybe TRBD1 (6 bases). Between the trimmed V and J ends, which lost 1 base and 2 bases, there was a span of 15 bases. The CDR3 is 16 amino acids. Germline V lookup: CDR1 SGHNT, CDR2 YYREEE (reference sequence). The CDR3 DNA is TGTGCCAGCAGCTTGTTATTCGGGGGGCTAAACACTGAAGCTTTCTTT. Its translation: CASSLLFGGLNTEAFF.

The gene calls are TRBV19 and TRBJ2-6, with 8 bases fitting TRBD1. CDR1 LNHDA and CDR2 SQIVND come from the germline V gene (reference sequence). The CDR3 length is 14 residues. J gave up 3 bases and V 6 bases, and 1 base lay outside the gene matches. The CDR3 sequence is CASRDRVGANVLTF. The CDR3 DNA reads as TGTGCCAGTAGGGACAGGGTTGGGGCCAACGTCCTGACTTTC.

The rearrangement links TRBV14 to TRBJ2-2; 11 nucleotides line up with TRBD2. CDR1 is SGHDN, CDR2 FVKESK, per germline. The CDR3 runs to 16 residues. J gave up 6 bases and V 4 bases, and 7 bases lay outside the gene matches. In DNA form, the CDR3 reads TGTGCCAGCAGCCCTCGGGATAGCGGGAGGGCCGGGGAGCTGTTTTTT. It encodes CASSPRDSGRAGELFF.

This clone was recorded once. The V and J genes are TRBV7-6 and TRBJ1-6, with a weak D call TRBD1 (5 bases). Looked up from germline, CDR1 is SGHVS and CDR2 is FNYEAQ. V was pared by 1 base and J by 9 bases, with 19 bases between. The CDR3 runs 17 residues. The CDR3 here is CASSLEGTREWGSPLHF. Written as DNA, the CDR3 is TGTGCCAGCAGCTTAGAAGGGACCCGGGAATGGGGTTCACCCCTCCACTTT. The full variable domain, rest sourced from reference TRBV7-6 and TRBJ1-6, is GAGVSQSPRYKVTKRGQDVALRCDPISGHVSLYWYRQALGQGPEFLTYFNYEAQQDKSGLPNDRFSAERPEGSISTLTIQRTEQRDSAMYRCASSLEGTREWGSPLHFGNGTRLTVT.

The chain's CDR3 is CASSYSGQGQFF. The CDR3 region has the DNA TGTGCCAGCAGTTACTCGGGACAGGGCCAGTTCTTC. The V call is TRBV6-6, the J call TRBJ2-1, with 9 nucleotides matching TRBD1. The CDR3 spans 12 residues. V was pared by 0 bases and J by 13 bases, with 1 base of the junction left unmatched. Per the germline V gene, CDR1 is MNHNY and CDR2 is SVGAGI (reference sequence).

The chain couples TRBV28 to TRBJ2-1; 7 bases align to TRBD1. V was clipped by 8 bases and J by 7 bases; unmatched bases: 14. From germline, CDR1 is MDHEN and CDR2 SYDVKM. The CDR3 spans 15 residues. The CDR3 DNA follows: TGTGCCAGCGTTGAACAGGGTCCGACAGGGAATGAGCAGTTCTTC. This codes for CASVEQGPTGNEQFF. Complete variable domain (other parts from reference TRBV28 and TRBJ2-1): DVKVTQSSRYLVKRTGEKVFLECVQDMDHENMFWYRQDPGLGLRLIYFSYDVKMKEKGDIPEGYSVSREKKERFSLILESASTNQTSMYLCASVEQGPTGNEQFFGPGTRLTVL.

Written as DNA, the CDR3 is TGTGCCAGCTCACCAGGGACAGGGGGCTCCGAGCAGTACTTC. This encodes CASSPGTGGSEQYF. The chain uses TRBV18 and TRBJ2-7; 12 bases agree with TRBD1. Germline CDR1 is KGHSH and CDR2 is LQKENI. Trimming at V came to 2 bases and at J to 6 bases, leaving 2 bases not matched to a gene. The CDR3 runs to 14 residues.

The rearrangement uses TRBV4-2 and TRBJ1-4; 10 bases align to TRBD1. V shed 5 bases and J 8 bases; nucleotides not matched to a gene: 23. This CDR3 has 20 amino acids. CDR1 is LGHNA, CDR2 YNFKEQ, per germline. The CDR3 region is CASSGEVGQGSILVDEKLFF. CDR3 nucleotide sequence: TGTGCCAGCAGCGGGGAAGTGGGACAGGGGTCGATCCTGGTCGACGAAAAACTGTTTTTT.